These T cell receptor beta chains were read from a single sample in a study of identical twins. Each CDR3 protein gets one entry after TCRdb re-called the 5' RACE reads with MiXCR. The data show a few hundred thousand distinct CDR3 sequences, just under 10% seen once. The same data also went into a second study, on yellow fever vaccine responses in identical twins.

The material sequenced was PBMCs. The receptors shown here come from a woman aged 18 to 35 in good health. The CDR3 runs from the conserved cysteine through the conserved F or W. Each record gives: J gene, clone size, V gene, D gene, CDR3 protein, CDR3 DNA. The D gene is left open where the match is weak. Not all rows give a size; the values are once, few, many and, for expanded clones, a class.

TRBJ2-7 few TRBV7-2 TRBD2 CASSLVGGAYEQYF TGTGCCAGCAGCTTAGTTGGGGGGGCCTACGAGCAGTACTTC
TRBJ2-1 few TRBV15 TRBD2 CATSSFPGLPLLDEQFF TGTGCCACCAGCAGTTTCCCGGGACTACCCCTTTTGGATGAGCAGTTCTTC
TRBJ2-7 few TRBV6-1 . CASSPTGAMGVWEQYF TGTGCCAGCAGTCCGACGGGGGCTATGGGGGTCTGGGAGCAGTACTTC
TRBJ2-7 few TRBV2 . CASSRTPYEQYF TGTGCCAGCAGTAGGACTCCCTACGAGCAGTACTTC
TRBJ2-7 . TRBV20-1 . CSAGHTAGRYEQYF TGCAGTGCAGGGCATACGGCGGGACGGTACGAGCAGTACTTC
TRBJ2-2 few TRBV28 TRBD1 CASSLLQGASTGELFF TGTGCCAGCAGTTTATTACAGGGGGCGTCCACCGGGGAGCTGTTTTTT
TRBJ2-1 many TRBV20-1 TRBD1 CSAADRGSYNEQFF TGCAGTGCTGCTGACAGGGGTTCCTACAATGAGCAGTTCTTC
TRBJ2-2 few TRBV21-1 . CASTIRGLAGGRNTGELFF TGTGCCAGCACCATAAGGGGACTAGCGGGGGGACGTAACACCGGGGAGCTGTTTTTT
TRBJ2-4 . TRBV5-1 . CASSLDRAKNIQYF TGCGCCAGCAGCTTGGATAGGGCCAAAAACATTCAGTACTTC
TRBJ1-4 few TRBV11-2 TRBD1 CASSQDRVNEKLFF TGTGCCAGCAGCCAGGACAGGGTTAATGAAAAACTGTTTTTT
TRBJ1-3 many TRBV7-6 . CASSSIGDSGNTIYF TGTGCCAGCAGCTCAATAGGGGATTCTGGAAACACCATATATTTT
TRBJ2-7 many TRBV5-1 . CASSLHLVSYEQYF TGCGCCAGCAGCTTGCATCTAGTCTCCTACGAGCAGTACTTC
TRBJ2-1 . TRBV7-8 TRBD2 CASSLWASGGLNPYNEQFF TGTGCCAGCAGCTTATGGGCTAGCGGGGGGCTGAACCCCTACAATGAGCAGTTCTTC
TRBJ2-1 . TRBV15 TRBD2 CATSTRTSGRGDEQFF TGTGCCACCAGCACCCGGACTAGCGGGAGGGGCGATGAGCAGTTCTTC
TRBJ2-7 . TRBV7-9 TRBD1 CASSLVGQGGRYEQYF TGTGCCAGCAGCTTAGTCGGACAGGGGGGGAGGTACGAGCAGTACTTC
TRBJ2-2 few TRBV24-1 . CATSPPGDPNTGELFF TGTGCCACCAGTCCACCTGGGGATCCGAACACCGGGGAGCTGTTTTTT
TRBJ2-7 few TRBV12-3/TRBV12-4 . CANRSRAYYEQYF TGTGCCAATCGATCGCGGGCTTACTACGAGCAGTACTTC
TRBJ2-5 . TRBV5-6 . CASSLTGRGETQYF TGTGCCAGCAGCTTGACCGGACGGGGGGAGACCCAGTACTTC
TRBJ2-1 few TRBV7-6 TRBD2 CASTPLGTSGHNEQFF TGTGCCAGCACCCCACTCGGGACTAGCGGACACAATGAGCAGTTCTTC
TRBJ2-3 few TRBV6-1 TRBD1 CASRTGRPSTDTQYF TGTGCCAGCCGGACAGGGCGGCCTAGCACAGATACGCAGTATTTT
TRBJ2-1 many TRBV20-1 TRBD2 CSAPKLAFSYNEQFF TGCAGTGCGCCCAAACTAGCGTTTTCCTACAATGAGCAGTTCTTC
TRBJ2-5 . TRBV10-2 TRBD1 CASSDPGQGLDRTQYF TGCGCCAGCAGTGACCCGGGACAGGGCTTGGATCGGACCCAGTACTTC
TRBJ2-5 many TRBV18 TRBD1 CASSPLQGRETQYF TGTGCCAGCTCACCACTACAGGGGCGAGAGACCCAGTACTTC
TRBJ2-5 many TRBV29-1 TRBD2 CSAEGVSGGRKTQYF TGCAGCGCGGAAGGAGTTTCGGGGGGGCGAAAGACCCAGTACTTC
TRBJ2-7 . TRBV6-1 . CASLPPGRQAYEQYF TGTGCCAGCCTCCCTCCTGGACGTCAAGCCTACGAGCAGTACTTC
TRBJ1-4 . TRBV5-4 . CASSRTVNNEKLFF TGTGCCAGCAGCCGGACGGTCAATAATGAAAAACTGTTTTTT
TRBJ2-6 few TRBV5-1 TRBD1 CASRIGDRNSGANVLTF TGCGCCAGCAGGATTGGGGACAGGAACTCTGGGGCCAACGTCCTGACTTTC
TRBJ2-7 . TRBV7-6 . CASSPPAGTSYEQYF TGTGCCAGCAGCCCCCCCGCCGGGACATCATACGAGCAGTACTTC
TRBJ2-5 many TRBV2 . CATYEIETQYF TGTGCCACCTACGAGATAGAGACCCAGTACTTC
TRBJ2-2 many TRBV3-1 . CASSPRTSPDTGELFF TGTGCCAGCAGCCCCAGAACAAGCCCGGACACCGGGGAGCTGTTTTTT
TRBJ2-1 many TRBV20-1 . CSARDPNEQFF TGCAGTGCTAGAGATCCCAATGAGCAGTTCTTC
TRBJ1-2 few TRBV7-9 . CASTTWVTATNYGYTF TGTGCCAGCACCACGTGGGTTACAGCGACCAACTATGGCTACACCTTC
TRBJ2-5 . TRBV6-2/TRBV6-3 . CASSYSIQGRDQETQYF TGTGCCAGCAGTTACTCTATACAGGGACGTGATCAAGAGACCCAGTACTTC
TRBJ2-1 . TRBV6-1 . CASRTEGGAGPFKGEQFF TGTGCCAGCAGAACAGAGGGGGGTGCGGGACCGTTTAAGGGGGAGCAGTTCTTC
TRBJ2-4 few TRBV4-1 . CASSQDSGGNIQYF TGCGCCAGCAGCCAAGATTCCGGGGGAAACATTCAGTACTTC
TRBJ2-6 few TRBV6-5 . CASSYSGLGANVLTF TGTGCCAGCAGTTACTCTGGACTCGGGGCCAACGTCCTGACTTTC
TRBJ2-3 few TRBV29-1 TRBD2 CSVASGTSTDTQYF TGCAGCGTCGCTAGCGGGACTAGCACAGATACGCAGTATTTT
TRBJ2-1 many TRBV4-3 TRBD1 CASSPDRGIRDEQFF TGCGCCAGCAGTCCCGACAGGGGCATTCGTGATGAGCAGTTCTTC
TRBJ1-4 . TRBV12-3/TRBV12-4 TRBD1 CASSFGQGVEKLFF TGTGCCAGCAGTTTTGGACAGGGCGTTGAAAAACTGTTTTTT
TRBJ2-4 many TRBV6-5 . CASSSRLSKNIQYF TGTGCCAGCAGTTCCAGGTTGTCCAAAAACATTCAGTACTTC
TRBJ2-5 . TRBV7-2 TRBD2 CASSPGLAIQETQYF TGTGCCAGCAGCCCCGGACTAGCGATCCAAGAGACCCAGTACTTC
TRBJ2-5 . TRBV15 . CATRGPSQETQYF TGTGCCACCAGGGGACCATCCCAAGAGACCCAGTACTTC
TRBJ2-3 . TRBV5-5 . CASSFVWGAPDTQYF TGTGCCAGCAGCTTTGTGTGGGGGGCCCCAGATACGCAGTATTTT
TRBJ2-1 few TRBV7-9 . CASSPQDPAYNEQFF TGTGCCAGCAGCCCCCAGGACCCCGCCTACAATGAGCAGTTCTTC
TRBJ2-5 many TRBV3-1 TRBD1 CASRSPGTGKETQYF TGTGCCAGCAGAAGTCCGGGGACAGGGAAAGAGACCCAGTACTTC
TRBJ1-2 few TRBV4-2 . CASSQERQRQNYGYTF TGTGCCAGCAGCCAAGAACGCCAGAGACAAAACTATGGCTACACCTTC
TRBJ2-7 . TRBV20-1 . CSARSMSGGSSYEQYF TGCAGTGCTAGATCAATGTCTGGTGGAAGCTCCTACGAGCAGTACTTC
TRBJ2-4 . TRBV12-3/TRBV12-4 . CASSQRGSSNIQYF TGTGCCAGCTCCCAGAGGGGATCTTCAAACATTCAGTACTTC
TRBJ2-6 many TRBV12-3/TRBV12-4 . CASSPRVSGANVLTF TGTGCCAGCAGTCCTAGGGTCTCTGGGGCCAACGTCCTGACTTTC
TRBJ2-7 . TRBV7-9 . CASSDIRTGYEQYF TGTGCCAGCAGCGATATCCGAACAGGTTACGAGCAGTACTTC
TRBJ1-2 . TRBV6-5 . CASSYRVSGAWGYTF TGTGCCAGCAGTTACCGAGTCTCCGGGGCTTGGGGCTACACCTTC